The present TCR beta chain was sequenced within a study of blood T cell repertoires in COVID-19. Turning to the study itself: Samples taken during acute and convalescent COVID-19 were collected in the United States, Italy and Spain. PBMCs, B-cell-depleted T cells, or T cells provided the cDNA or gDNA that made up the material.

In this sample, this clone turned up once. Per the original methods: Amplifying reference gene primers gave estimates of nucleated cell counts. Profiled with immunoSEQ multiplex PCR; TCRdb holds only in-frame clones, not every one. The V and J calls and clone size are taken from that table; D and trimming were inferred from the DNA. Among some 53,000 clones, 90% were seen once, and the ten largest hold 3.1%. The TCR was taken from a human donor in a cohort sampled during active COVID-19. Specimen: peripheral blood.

The CDR3 DNA sequence: TGTGCCAGCAGCCCTGGACAGGGCTTGGGTGGGGCCAACGTCCTGACTTTC. This codes for CASSPGQGLGGANVLTF. This chain joins TRBV13 and TRBJ2-6; 8 nucleotides line up with TRBD1. The CDR3 runs 17 residues. Germline V gene data show CDR1 as PRHDT and CDR2 as FYEKMQ (reference sequence). V shed 5 bases and J 3 bases; nucleotides not matched to a gene: 9.